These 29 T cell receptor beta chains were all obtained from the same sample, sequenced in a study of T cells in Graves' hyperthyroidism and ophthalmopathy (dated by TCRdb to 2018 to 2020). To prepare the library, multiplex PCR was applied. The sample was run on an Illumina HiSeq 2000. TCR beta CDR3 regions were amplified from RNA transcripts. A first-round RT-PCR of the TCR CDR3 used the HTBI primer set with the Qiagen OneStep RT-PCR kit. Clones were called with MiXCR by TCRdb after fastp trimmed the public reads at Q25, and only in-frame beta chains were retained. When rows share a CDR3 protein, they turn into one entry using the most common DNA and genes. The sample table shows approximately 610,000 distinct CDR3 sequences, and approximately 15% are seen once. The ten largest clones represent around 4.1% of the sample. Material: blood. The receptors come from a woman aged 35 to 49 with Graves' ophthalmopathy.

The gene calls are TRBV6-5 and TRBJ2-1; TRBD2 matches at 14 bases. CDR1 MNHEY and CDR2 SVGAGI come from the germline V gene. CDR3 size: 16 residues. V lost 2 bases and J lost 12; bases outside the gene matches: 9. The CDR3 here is CASSYRLAGGLVWQFF. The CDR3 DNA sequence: TGTGCCAGCAGTTACAGACTAGCGGGAGGGCTCGTTTGGCAGTTCTTC.

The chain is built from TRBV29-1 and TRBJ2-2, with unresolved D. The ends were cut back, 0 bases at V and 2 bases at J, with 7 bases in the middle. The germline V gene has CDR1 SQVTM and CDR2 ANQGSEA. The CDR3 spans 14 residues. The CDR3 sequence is CSVEDDPNTGELFF. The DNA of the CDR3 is TGCAGCGTTGAAGACGACCCAAACACCGGGGAGCTGTTTTTT.

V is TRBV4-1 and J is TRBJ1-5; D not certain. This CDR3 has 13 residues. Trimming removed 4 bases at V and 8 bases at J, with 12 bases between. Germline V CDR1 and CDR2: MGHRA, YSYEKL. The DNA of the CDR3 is TGCGCCAGCAGCCCACGGACGTTTGAGCCCCAGCATTTT. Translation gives CASSPRTFEPQHF.

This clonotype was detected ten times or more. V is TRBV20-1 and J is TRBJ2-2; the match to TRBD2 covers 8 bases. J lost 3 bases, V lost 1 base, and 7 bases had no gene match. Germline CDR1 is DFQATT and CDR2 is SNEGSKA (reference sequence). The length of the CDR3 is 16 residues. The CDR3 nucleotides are TGCAGTGCTAGAGGTGTGACTAGCGCCTACACCGGGGAGCTGTTTTTT. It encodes CSARGVTSAYTGELFF.

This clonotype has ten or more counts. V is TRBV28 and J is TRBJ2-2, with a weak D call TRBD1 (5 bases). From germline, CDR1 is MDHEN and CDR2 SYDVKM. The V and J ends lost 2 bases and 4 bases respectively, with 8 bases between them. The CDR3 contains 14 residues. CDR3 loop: CASSLPGSTGELFF. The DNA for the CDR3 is TGTGCCAGCAGTTTACCAGGGTCCACCGGGGAGCTGTTTTTT.

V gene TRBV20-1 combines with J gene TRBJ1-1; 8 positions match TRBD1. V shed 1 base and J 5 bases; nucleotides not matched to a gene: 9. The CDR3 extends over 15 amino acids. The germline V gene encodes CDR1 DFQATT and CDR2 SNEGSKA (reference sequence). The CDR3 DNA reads TGCAGTGCTAGAGCCCCTAGGACAGGGAGGACTGAAGCTTTCTTT. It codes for CSARAPRTGRTEAFF.

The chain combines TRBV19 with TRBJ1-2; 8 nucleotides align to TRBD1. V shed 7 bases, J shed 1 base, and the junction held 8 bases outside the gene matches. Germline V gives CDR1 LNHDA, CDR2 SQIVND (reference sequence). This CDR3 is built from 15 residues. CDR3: CASTPPGGRNYGYTF. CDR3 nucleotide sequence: TGTGCCAGTACCCCACCAGGGGGCCGTAACTATGGCTACACCTTC.

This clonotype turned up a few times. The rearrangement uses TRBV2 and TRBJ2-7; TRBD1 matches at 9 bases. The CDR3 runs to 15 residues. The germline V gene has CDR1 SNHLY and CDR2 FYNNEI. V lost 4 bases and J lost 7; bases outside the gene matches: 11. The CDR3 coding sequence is TGTGCCAGCAGTGTCCCATGGGGACAGGGACATGAGCAGTACTTC. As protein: CASSVPWGQGHEQYF.

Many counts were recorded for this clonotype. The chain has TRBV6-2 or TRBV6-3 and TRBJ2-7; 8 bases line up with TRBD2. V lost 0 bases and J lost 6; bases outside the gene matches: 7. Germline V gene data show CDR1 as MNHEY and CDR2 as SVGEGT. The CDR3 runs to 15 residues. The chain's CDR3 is CASSYSGAGALEQYF. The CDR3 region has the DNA TGTGCCAGCAGTTACTCAGGAGCGGGAGCACTCGAGCAGTACTTC.

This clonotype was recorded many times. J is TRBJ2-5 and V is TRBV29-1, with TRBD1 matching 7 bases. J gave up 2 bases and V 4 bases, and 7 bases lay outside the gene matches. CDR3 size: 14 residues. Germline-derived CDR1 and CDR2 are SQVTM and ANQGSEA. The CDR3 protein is CSVGRTGIQETQYF. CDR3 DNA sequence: TGCAGCGTTGGACGGACAGGCATACAAGAGACCCAGTACTTC.

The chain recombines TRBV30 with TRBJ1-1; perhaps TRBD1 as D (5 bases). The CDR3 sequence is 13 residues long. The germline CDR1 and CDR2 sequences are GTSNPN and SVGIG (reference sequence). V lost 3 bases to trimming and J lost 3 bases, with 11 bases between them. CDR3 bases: TGTGCCTGGAGGGGGGATGGCGACACTGAAGCTTTCTTT. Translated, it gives CAWRGDGDTEAFF.

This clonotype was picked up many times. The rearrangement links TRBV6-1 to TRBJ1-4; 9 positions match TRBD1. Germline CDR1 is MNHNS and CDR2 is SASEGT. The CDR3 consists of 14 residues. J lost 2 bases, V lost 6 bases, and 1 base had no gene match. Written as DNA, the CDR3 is TGTGCCAGCAGCGGGACAGGGACTAATGAAAAACTGTTTTTT. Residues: CASSGTGTNEKLFF.

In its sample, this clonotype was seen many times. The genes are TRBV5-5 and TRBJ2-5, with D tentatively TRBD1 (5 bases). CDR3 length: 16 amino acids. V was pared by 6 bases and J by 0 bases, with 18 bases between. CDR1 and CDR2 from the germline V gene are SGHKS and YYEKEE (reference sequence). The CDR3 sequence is CASNTFGHPYQETQYF. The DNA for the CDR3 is TGTGCCAGCAACACGTTCGGACACCCGTACCAAGAGACCCAGTACTTC.

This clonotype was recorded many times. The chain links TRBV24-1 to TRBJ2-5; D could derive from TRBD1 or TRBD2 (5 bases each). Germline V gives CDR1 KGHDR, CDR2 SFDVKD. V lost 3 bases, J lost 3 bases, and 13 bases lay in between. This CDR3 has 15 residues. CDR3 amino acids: CATSDPRDVEETQYF. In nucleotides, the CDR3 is TGTGCCACCAGTGATCCCCGGGACGTTGAAGAGACCCAGTACTTC.

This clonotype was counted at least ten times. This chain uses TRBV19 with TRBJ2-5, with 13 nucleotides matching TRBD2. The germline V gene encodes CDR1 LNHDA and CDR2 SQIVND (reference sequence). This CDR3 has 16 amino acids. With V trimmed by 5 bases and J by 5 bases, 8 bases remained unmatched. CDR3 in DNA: TGTGCCAGTAGTGCGTTCGGACTAGCGGGAGATGAGACCCAGTACTTC. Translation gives CASSAFGLAGDETQYF.

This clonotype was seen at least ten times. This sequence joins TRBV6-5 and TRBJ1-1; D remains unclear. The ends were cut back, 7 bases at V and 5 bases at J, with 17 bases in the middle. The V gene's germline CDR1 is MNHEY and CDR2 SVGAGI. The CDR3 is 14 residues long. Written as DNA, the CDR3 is TGTGCCAGCATAACTTCTGCCCGAGAGACTGAAGCTTTCTTT. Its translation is CASITSARETEAFF.

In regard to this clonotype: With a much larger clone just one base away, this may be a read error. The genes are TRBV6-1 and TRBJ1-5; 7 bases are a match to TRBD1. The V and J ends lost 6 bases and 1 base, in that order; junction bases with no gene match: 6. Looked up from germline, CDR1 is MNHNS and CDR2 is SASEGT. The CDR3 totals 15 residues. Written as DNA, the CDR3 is TGTGCCAGCAGACCTACACAGGGGAGCAATCAGCCCCAGCATTTT. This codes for CASRPTQGSNQPQHF.

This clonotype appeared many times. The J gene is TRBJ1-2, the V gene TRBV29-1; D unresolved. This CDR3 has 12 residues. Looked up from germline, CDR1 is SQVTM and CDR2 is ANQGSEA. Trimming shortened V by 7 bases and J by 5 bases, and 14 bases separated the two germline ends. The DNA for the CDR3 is TGCAGCGCCGCACGTGGGCTATATGGCTACACCTTC. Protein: CSAARGLYGYTF.

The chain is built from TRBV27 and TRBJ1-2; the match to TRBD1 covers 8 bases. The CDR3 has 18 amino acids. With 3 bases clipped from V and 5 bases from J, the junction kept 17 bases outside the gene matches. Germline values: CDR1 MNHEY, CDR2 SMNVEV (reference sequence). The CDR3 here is CASSFISSGQGILYGYTF. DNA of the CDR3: TGTGCCAGCAGTTTTATATCCTCCGGACAGGGTATTTTGTATGGCTACACCTTC.

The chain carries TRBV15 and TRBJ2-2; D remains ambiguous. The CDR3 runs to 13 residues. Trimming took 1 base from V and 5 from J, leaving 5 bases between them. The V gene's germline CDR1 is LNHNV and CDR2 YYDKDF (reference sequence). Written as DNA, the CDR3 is TGTGCCACCAGCAGAGTAAAGACCGGGGAGCTGTTTTTT. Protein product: CATSRVKTGELFF.

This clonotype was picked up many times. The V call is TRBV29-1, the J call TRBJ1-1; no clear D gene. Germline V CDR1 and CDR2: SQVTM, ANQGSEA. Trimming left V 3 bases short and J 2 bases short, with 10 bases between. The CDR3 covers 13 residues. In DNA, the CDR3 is TGCAGCGTTGATACGAGGGATAACACTGAAGCTTTCTTT. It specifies CSVDTRDNTEAFF.

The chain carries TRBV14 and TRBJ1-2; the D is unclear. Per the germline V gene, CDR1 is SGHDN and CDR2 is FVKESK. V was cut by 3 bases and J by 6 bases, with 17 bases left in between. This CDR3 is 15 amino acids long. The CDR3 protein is CASSQSSLGADGYTF. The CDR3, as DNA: TGTGCCAGCAGCCAGAGCAGCCTAGGCGCGGATGGCTACACCTTC.

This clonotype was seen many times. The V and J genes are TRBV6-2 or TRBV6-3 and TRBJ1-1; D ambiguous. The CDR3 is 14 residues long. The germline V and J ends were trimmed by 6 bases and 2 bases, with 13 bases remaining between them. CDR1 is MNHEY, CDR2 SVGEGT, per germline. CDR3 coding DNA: TGTGCCAGCAGCGGGTGGCCCCTCAACACTGAAGCTTTCTTT. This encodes CASSGWPLNTEAFF.

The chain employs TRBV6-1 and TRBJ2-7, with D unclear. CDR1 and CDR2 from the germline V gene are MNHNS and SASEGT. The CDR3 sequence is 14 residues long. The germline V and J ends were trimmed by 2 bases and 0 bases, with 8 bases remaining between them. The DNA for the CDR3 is TGTGCCAGCAGTGAACAGGCGAGCTCCTACGAGCAGTACTTC. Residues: CASSEQASSYEQYF.

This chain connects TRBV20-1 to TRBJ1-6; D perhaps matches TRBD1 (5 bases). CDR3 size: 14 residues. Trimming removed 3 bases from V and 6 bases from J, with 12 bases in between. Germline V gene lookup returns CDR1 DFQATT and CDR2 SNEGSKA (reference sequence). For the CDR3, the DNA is TGCAGTGCTAGCTCCAGGGCGGGTAATTCACCCCTCCACTTT. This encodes CSASSRAGNSPLHF.

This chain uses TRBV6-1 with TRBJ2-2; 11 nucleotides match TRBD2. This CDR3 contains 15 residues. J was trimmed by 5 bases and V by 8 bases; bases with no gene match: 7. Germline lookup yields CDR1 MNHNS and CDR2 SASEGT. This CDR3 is CASRETSGRTGELFF. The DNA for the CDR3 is TGTGCCAGCCGGGAAACTAGCGGGAGAACCGGGGAGCTGTTTTTT.

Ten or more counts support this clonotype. CDR3 sequence (DNA): TGTGCCAGCAGCTTATGGGGGGGAGCATCCTATGGCTACACCTTC. Protein: CASSLWGGASYGYTF. The V and J genes are TRBV7-2 and TRBJ1-2; maybe TRBD1 (5 bases). Germline V gives CDR1 SGHTA, CDR2 FQGNSA. Trimming took 2 bases from V and 4 from J, leaving 14 bases between them. CDR3 length equals 15 residues.

The CDR3 DNA reads as TGTGCCGCCTCGGGACAGGGGCAAGAGACCCAGTACTTC. Translating gives CAASGQGQETQYF. The chain combines TRBV10-3 with TRBJ2-5, with TRBD1 matching over 10 bases. After removal of 11 bases from V and 2 bases from J, the junction contained 5 bases not matched to a gene. This CDR3 has 13 residues. Germline CDR1 ENHRY, CDR2 SYGVKD.

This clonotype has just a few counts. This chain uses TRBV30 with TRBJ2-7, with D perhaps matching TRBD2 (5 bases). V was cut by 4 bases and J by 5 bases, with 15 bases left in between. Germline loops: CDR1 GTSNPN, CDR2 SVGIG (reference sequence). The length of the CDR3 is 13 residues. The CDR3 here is CAWTDPGNDEQYF. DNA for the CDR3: TGTGCCTGGACGGACCCGGGGAACGACGAGCAGTACTTC.